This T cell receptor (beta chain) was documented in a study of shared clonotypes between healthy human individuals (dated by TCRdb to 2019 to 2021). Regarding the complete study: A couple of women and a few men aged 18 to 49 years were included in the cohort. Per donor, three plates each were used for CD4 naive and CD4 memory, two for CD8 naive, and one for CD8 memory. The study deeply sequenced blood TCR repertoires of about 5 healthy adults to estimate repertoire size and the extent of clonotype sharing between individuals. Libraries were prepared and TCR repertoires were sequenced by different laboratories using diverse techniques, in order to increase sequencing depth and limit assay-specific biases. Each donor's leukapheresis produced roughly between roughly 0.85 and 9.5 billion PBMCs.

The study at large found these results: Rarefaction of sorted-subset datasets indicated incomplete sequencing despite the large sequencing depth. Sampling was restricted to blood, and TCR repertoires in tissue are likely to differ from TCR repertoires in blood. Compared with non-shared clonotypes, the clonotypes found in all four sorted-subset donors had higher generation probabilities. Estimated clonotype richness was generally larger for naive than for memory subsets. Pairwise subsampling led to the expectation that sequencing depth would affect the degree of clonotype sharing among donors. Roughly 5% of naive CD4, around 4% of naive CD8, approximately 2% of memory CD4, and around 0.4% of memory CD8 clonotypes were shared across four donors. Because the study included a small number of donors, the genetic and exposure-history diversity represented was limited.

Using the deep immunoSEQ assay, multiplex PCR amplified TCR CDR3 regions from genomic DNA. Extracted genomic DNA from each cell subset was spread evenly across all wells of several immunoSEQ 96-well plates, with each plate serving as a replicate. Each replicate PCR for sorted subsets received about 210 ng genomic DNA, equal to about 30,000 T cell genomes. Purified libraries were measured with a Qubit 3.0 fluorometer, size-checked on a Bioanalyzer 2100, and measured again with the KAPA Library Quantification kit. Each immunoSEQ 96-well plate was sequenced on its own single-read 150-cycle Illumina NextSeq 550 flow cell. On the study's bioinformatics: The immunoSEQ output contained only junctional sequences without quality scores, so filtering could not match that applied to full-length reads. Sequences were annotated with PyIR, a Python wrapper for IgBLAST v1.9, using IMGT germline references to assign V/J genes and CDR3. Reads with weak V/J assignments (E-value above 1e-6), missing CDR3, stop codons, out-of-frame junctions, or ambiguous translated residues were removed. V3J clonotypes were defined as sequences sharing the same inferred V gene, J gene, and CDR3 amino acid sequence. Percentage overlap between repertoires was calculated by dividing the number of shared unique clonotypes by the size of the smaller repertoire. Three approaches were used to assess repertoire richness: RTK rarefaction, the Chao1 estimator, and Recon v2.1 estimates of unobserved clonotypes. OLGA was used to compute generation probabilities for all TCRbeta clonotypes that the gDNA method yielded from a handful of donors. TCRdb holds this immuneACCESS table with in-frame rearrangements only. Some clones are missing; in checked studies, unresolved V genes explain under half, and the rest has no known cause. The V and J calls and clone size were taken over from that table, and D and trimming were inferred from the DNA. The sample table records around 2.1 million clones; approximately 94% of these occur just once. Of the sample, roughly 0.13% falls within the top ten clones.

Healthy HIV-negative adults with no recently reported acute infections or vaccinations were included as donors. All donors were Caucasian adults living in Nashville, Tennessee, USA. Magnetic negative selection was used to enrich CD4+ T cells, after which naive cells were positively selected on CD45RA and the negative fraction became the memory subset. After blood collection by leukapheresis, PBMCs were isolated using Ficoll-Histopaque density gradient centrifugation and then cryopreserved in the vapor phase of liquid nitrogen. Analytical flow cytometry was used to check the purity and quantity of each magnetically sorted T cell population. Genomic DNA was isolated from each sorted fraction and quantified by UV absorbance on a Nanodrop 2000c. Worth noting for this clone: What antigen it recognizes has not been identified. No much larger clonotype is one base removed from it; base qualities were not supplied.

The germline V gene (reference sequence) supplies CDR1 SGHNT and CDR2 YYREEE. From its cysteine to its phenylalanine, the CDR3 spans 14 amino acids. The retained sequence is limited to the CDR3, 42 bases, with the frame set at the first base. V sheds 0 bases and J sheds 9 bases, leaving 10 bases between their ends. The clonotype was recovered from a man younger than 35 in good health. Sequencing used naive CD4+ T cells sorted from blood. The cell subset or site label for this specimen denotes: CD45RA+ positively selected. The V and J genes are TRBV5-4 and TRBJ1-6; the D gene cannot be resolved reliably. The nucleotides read TGTGCCAGCAGCTTGGGTCCGGGTCCTTCACCCCTCCACTTT. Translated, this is CASSLGPGPSPLHF.